These 30 T cell receptor beta chains came from one sample sequenced in a study of human T cells and chemical hapten exposure. Indicated time point: pre-sensitization, week 0. The treatment denotes: therapeutic diphenylcyclopropenone sensitization with weekly scalp DPC. TCRdb analysed the RACE reads with MiXCR anew, one entry per CDR3 protein. This sample carries about 92,000 distinct CDR3 sequences, 9.6% of them seen once, and the ten largest clones take around 4%. The sample consisted of whole blood, taken in connection with sensitization to the hapten diphenylcyclopropenone (DPC). The receptors were sampled from a middle-aged woman with alopecia areata. Some clones in this sample may be carry-over from other donors' samples.

The chain joins TRBV15 to TRBJ2-7; 9 bases are shared with TRBD2. Germline V CDR1 and CDR2: LNHNV, YYDKDF (reference sequence). Trimming at V came to 2 bases and at J to 4 bases, leaving 6 bases not matched to a gene. The CDR3 sequence is 15 residues long. In nucleotides, the CDR3 is TGTGCCACCAGCAGAAAGCGGGGGGCTCTATACGAGCAGTACTTC. This translates into CATSRKRGALYEQYF. The full variable domain, in which reference TRBV15 and TRBJ2-7 provide the parts outside the CDR3, is DAMVIQNPRYQVTQFGKPVTLSCSQTLNHNVMYWYQQKSSQAPKLLFHYYDKDFNNEADTPDNFQSRRPNTSFCFLDIRSPGLGDTAMYLCATSRKRGALYEQYFGPGTRLTVT.

Many counts were recorded for this clonotype. The chain employs TRBV4-2 and TRBJ2-2; TRBD2 aligns across 10 bases. From germline, CDR1 is LGHNA and CDR2 YNFKEQ. The CDR3 spans 18 residues. With V trimmed by 0 bases and J by 6 bases, 10 bases remained unmatched. CDR3 nucleotide sequence: TGTGCCAGCAGCCAAGATCTAGCGGGGGACCTAATCGCCGGGGAGCTGTTTTTT. This gives the protein CASSQDLAGDLIAGELFF.

At least ten counts were recorded for this clonotype. V gene TRBV6-2 or TRBV6-3 combines with J gene TRBJ1-5, with D unresolved. Looked up from germline, CDR1 is MNHEY and CDR2 is SVGEGT. Deletions cut 5 bases from V and 2 bases from J, with 10 bases between. This CDR3 is 14 amino acids long. This CDR3 is CASSQNLGNQPQHF. The CDR3, as DNA: TGTGCCAGCAGTCAAAATTTGGGCAATCAGCCCCAGCATTTT.

There are many counts of this clonotype. J is TRBJ1-2 and V is TRBV5-1; D may be TRBD1 (5 bases). Trimming took 1 base from V and 4 from J, leaving 17 bases between them. Germline lookup yields CDR1 SGHRS and CDR2 YFSETQ. The CDR3 has 16 residues. CDR3 DNA sequence: TGCGCCAGCAGCTTGTTTGGGGCCGGGGACGGCTATGGCTACACCTTC. Translated: CASSLFGAGDGYGYTF. Filled out from reference TRBV5-1 and TRBJ1-2, the complete variable domain reads KAGVTQTPRYLIKTRGQQVTLSCSPISGHRSVSWYQQTPGQGLQFLFEYFSETQRNKGNFPGRFSGRQFSNSRSEMNVSTLELGDSALYLCASSLFGAGDGYGYTFGSGTRLTVV.

A word on this clonotype: A much larger clone lies one base from this, so it may be a read error. CDR3 region: CASSAGQRSGFNERFF. The CDR3 nucleotides are TGTGCCAGCAGCGCGGGTCAGCGTAGTGGTTTCAATGAGCGGTTCTTC. J is TRBJ2-1 and V is TRBV9; D not resolved. Looked up from germline, CDR1 is SGDLS and CDR2 is YYNGEE. The CDR3 has 16 amino acids.

The V call is TRBV6-5, the J call TRBJ2-6; 7 positions match TRBD2. V lost 0 bases to trimming and J lost 2 bases; unmatched junction nucleotides: 1. Germline assignment: CDR1 MNHEY and CDR2 SVGAGI. The CDR3 has 16 amino acids. CDR3 DNA: TGTGCCAGCAGTTACTCGGGAGGGCCTGGGGCCAACGTCCTGACTTTC. Its translation is CASSYSGGPGANVLTF.

This clonotype was counted only a few times. The chain links TRBV18 to TRBJ1-2; 12 bases are a match to TRBD1. This CDR3 spans 16 amino acids. Germline V gene lookup returns CDR1 KGHSH and CDR2 LQKENI. V was clipped by 6 bases and J by 6 bases; unmatched bases: 11. In DNA, the CDR3 is TGTGCCAGCTCCTCCTTCGCGGGACAGGGGGCGAATGGCTACACCTTC. Residues: CASSSFAGQGANGYTF.

The sample holds many counts of this clonotype. The chain has TRBV9 and TRBJ2-3, with D unresolved. Germline CDR1 and CDR2: SGDLS and YYNGEE. CDR3 length: 12 amino acids. Deletions cut 3 bases from V and 2 bases from J, with 4 bases between. Here the CDR3 reads CASSADTDTQYF. For the CDR3, the DNA is TGTGCCAGCAGCGCAGACACAGATACGCAGTATTTT.

This clonotype was found many times. The gene calls are TRBV11-2 and TRBJ1-2, with D possibly matching TRBD1 (6 bases). Per germline, CDR1 SGHAT and CDR2 FQNNGV. This CDR3 is 14 amino acids long. With 5 bases removed from V and 8 bases from J, the gap between germline ends came to 18 bases. CDR3 in DNA: TGTGCCAGCAGCCCCAGACCAGGGGCAGGGGGCTACACCTTC. This gives the protein CASSPRPGAGGYTF.

The rearrangement links TRBV25-1 to TRBJ2-5, with D possibly matching TRBD1 (6 bases). This CDR3 region has 14 residues. Trimming removed 0 bases at V and 4 bases at J, with 9 bases between. Germline CDR1 reads MGHDK; CDR2 reads SYGVNS. CDR3 residues: CASSEYGRGETQYF. DNA for the CDR3: TGTGCCAGCAGTGAATACGGCAGGGGAGAGACCCAGTACTTC.

There are many counts of this clonotype. This rearrangement joins TRBV5-4 to TRBJ2-1; D gene ambiguous. V lost 4 bases, J lost 9 bases, and 20 bases lay in between. The CDR3 consists of 15 residues. CDR1 is SGHNT and CDR2 is YYREEE in the germline V gene (reference sequence). The CDR3 DNA sequence: TGTGCCAGCAGCCTAGACTTGGCTGAGCCCTCTGAGCAGTTCTTC. Residues: CASSLDLAEPSEQFF.

This clonotype was seen many times. V is TRBV3-1 and J is TRBJ2-5, with TRBD1 identical over 8 bases. Germline V gives CDR1 LGHDT, CDR2 YNNKEL (reference sequence). V was pared by 6 bases and J by 4 bases, with 4 bases of the junction left unmatched. CDR3 length equals 13 residues. Here the CDR3 reads CASRDRARETQYF. The CDR3 DNA follows: TGTGCCAGCAGGGACAGGGCGAGAGAGACCCAGTACTTC.

This sequence joins TRBV20-1 and TRBJ2-3, with 9 bases that match TRBD1. The CDR3 loop spans 13 amino acids. V shed 3 bases and J 5 bases; nucleotides not matched to a gene: 3. The germline gives CDR1 DFQATT, CDR2 SNEGSKA (reference sequence). The CDR3: CSASRGQGDTQYF. The CDR3, as DNA: TGCAGTGCTAGCAGGGGACAGGGAGATACGCAGTATTTT.

V and J are TRBV6-2 or TRBV6-3 and TRBJ2-7; 8 positions match TRBD2. Germline V lookup: CDR1 MNHEY, CDR2 SVGEGT. After removal of 0 bases from V and 3 bases from J, the junction contained 13 bases not matched to a gene. The CDR3 spans 18 residues. The CDR3 sequence: CASSYSFDRLAGNYEQYF. The DNA for the CDR3 is TGTGCCAGCAGTTACTCTTTTGACCGGCTAGCGGGTAACTACGAGCAGTACTTC.

The V gene is TRBV5-4, the J gene TRBJ1-2; 8 nucleotides match TRBD1. The trim removed 0 bases at V and 0 bases at J, leaving 7 bases unmatched. In germline, CDR1 is SGHNT, CDR2 YYREEE (reference sequence). The length of the CDR3 is 17 residues. CDR3 nucleotides: TGTGCCAGCAGCTTGGGACCCGGGACAGGATCTAACTATGGCTACACCTTC. Its protein is CASSLGPGTGSNYGYTF.

This clonotype was counted many times. The chain links TRBV5-4 to TRBJ2-1; D is possibly TRBD2 (7 bases). From germline, CDR1 is SGHNT and CDR2 YYREEE (reference sequence). V lost 4 bases, J lost 9 bases, and 20 bases lay in between. The CDR3 covers 15 residues. The DNA for the CDR3 is TGTGCCAGCAGCCAAGGAAGGGGGGGGGCGATTGAGCAGTTCTTC. It codes for CASSQGRGGAIEQFF.

At least ten counts were recorded for this clonotype. The chain is built from TRBV6-4 and TRBJ2-1, with a weak D call TRBD1 (5 bases). V lost 6 bases and J 5 bases, leaving 14 bases between the germline ends. Germline assignment: CDR1 MRHNA and CDR2 SNTAGT. This CDR3 contains 14 residues. The CDR3 is CASSLWVGHNEQFF. Written as DNA, the CDR3 is TGTGCCAGCAGCCTCTGGGTGGGGCACAATGAGCAGTTCTTC.

J is TRBJ2-5 and V is TRBV3-1; D unclear. Trimming pared 1 base from V and 0 bases from J, leaving 6 bases between. The CDR3 totals 14 residues. The V gene's germline CDR1 is LGHDT and CDR2 YNNKEL (reference sequence). The CDR3: CASSQARDQETQYF. CDR3 sequence (DNA): TGTGCCAGCAGCCAAGCTCGGGACCAAGAGACCCAGTACTTC.

The CDR3 nucleotides are TGCAGCGCTGGACAGGCGACTACTAACTATGGCTACACCTTC. Its translation is CSAGQATTNYGYTF. The rearrangement uses TRBV29-1 and TRBJ1-2, with TRBD1 matching 7 bases. CDR1 SQVTM and CDR2 ANQGSEA come from the germline V gene. Losses at the gene ends were 7 bases for V and 0 bases for J; bases not matched to a gene: 8. The CDR3 is 14 amino acids.

This clonotype has at least ten counts. This sequence joins TRBV7-9 and TRBJ1-1; D is uncertain. There are 13 residues in the CDR3. With 11 bases removed from V and 3 bases from J, the gap between germline ends came to 16 bases. Germline CDR1 and CDR2: SEHNR and FQNEAQ (reference sequence). The CDR3 here is CAQFVSGDTEAFF. CDR3 in DNA: TGTGCCCAATTTGTATCGGGTGACACTGAAGCTTTCTTT.

The sample holds many counts of this clonotype. The V gene is TRBV14, the J gene TRBJ1-6; possibly TRBD1 for D (5 bases). V gave up 1 base and J gave up 10 bases, with 14 bases separating them. The germline V gene has CDR1 SGHDN and CDR2 FVKESK. CDR3 length: 15 amino acids. The CDR3 sequence: CASSQADGASSPLHF. The DNA for the CDR3 is TGTGCCAGCAGCCAAGCCGACGGGGCGAGCTCACCCCTCCACTTT.

This clonotype was counted between two and nine times. The chain carries TRBV15 and TRBJ2-5; a possible D gene is TRBD2 (7 bases). This CDR3 contains 14 residues. Germline-derived CDR1 and CDR2 are LNHNV and YYDKDF (reference sequence). Trimming shortened V by 5 bases and J by 5 bases, and 15 bases separated the two germline ends. The CDR3 DNA reads as TGTGCCACCAGCGCCCGGGGGGCAGGGGAGACCCAGTACTTC. Translated, it gives CATSARGAGETQYF.

V and J are TRBV20-1 and TRBJ2-1; D uncertain. Germline V gene data show CDR1 as DFQATT and CDR2 as SNEGSKA (reference sequence). This CDR3 is built from 11 residues. The V and J ends lost 5 bases and 4 bases respectively, with 6 bases between them. The CDR3 nucleotides are TGCAGTGCTTTCACGTACAATGAGCAGTTCTTC. As protein: CSAFTYNEQFF.

This clonotype appeared many times. The CDR3 bases are TGTGCCAGCAGTCCCCACAGGAACACCGGGGAGCTGTTTTTT. It codes for CASSPHRNTGELFF. V is TRBV28 and J is TRBJ2-2, with no clear D. This CDR3 has 14 residues. Germline V lookup: CDR1 MDHEN, CDR2 SYDVKM. Trimming stripped 5 bases from V and 1 base from J, with 8 bases between.

This chain uses TRBV4-3 with TRBJ2-5; 9 bases are shared with TRBD2. There are 16 residues in the CDR3. J gave up 3 bases and V 0 bases, and 5 bases lay outside the gene matches. Looked up from germline, CDR1 is LGHNA and CDR2 is YSLEER. CDR3 sequence: CASSQDPAGGEETQYF. As DNA, the CDR3 is TGCGCCAGCAGCCAAGATCCGGCGGGGGGGGAAGAGACCCAGTACTTC.

This clonotype has ten or more counts. The gene calls are TRBV6-1 and TRBJ2-3; D might be TRBD2 (6 bases). The CDR3 extends over 11 amino acids. Germline loops: CDR1 MNHNS, CDR2 SASEGT. The V gene lost 6 bases and the J gene lost 10 bases, with 11 bases spanning the gap. The chain's CDR3 is CASSPGLAQYF. In DNA form, the CDR3 reads TGTGCCAGCAGCCCGGGACTGGCGCAGTATTTT.

This clonotype was seen at least ten times. V is TRBV30 and J is TRBJ1-2; D remains unclear. Per the germline V gene, CDR1 is GTSNPN and CDR2 is SVGIG (reference sequence). The CDR3 is 12 amino acids. The ends were cut back, 0 bases at V and 8 bases at J, with 10 bases in the middle. The chain's CDR3 is CAWSVLGPGYTF. CDR3 nucleotides: TGTGCCTGGAGTGTACTTGGTCCGGGCTACACCTTC. The complete variable domain, with remaining parts taken from reference TRBV30 and TRBJ1-2, reads SQTIHQWPATLVQPVGSPLSLECTVEGTSNPNLYWYRQAAGRGLQLLFYSVGIGQISSEVPQNLSASRPQDRQFILSSKKLLLSDSGFYLCAWSVLGPGYTFGSGTRLTVV.

This clonotype occurred a few times. V gene TRBV18 combines with J gene TRBJ1-2; D not certain. The CDR3 is made up of 14 amino acids. The germline CDR1 and CDR2 sequences are KGHSH and LQKENI. Trimming removed 2 bases from V and 0 bases from J, with 7 bases in between. CDR3 DNA: TGTGCCAGCTCACCAGGATTAACTAACTATGGCTACACCTTC. As protein: CASSPGLTNYGYTF.

The V gene is TRBV12-3 or TRBV12-4, the J gene TRBJ2-3; D is unclear. Deletions cut 3 bases from V and 3 bases from J, with 10 bases between. This CDR3 region has 14 residues. The CDR3 sequence: CASSFPAVTDTQYF. CDR3 in DNA: TGTGCCAGCAGTTTCCCCGCGGTAACAGATACGCAGTATTTT.

V gene TRBV4-3 combines with J gene TRBJ1-4, with D maybe TRBD1 (6 bases). Germline values: CDR1 LGHNA, CDR2 YSLEER. This CDR3 has 15 amino acids. Deletions cut 1 base from V and 5 bases from J, with 11 bases between. CDR3 nucleotide sequence: TGCGCCAGCAGCCAAGCGGAGGACAGAAATGAAAAACTGTTTTTT. Translation gives CASSQAEDRNEKLFF.